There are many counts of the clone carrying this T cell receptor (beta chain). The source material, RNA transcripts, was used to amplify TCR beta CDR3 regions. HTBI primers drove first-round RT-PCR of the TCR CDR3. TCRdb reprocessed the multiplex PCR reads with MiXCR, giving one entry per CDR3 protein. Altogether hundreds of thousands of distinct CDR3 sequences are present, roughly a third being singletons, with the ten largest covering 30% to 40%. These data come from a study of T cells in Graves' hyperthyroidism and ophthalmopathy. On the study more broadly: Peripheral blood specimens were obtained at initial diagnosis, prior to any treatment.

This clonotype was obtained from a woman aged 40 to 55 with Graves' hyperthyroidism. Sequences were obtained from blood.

The CDR3 DNA reads TGTGCCAGCAGTGCCGACGGGGGAGATAGCAATCAGCCCCAGCATTTT. Encoded protein: CASSADGGDSNQPQHF. The chain recombines TRBV6-1 with TRBJ1-5; possible D gene TRBD1, 5 bases. Germline CDR1 and CDR2: MNHNS and SASEGT. The CDR3 is 16 residues long. Trimming took off 4 bases at V and 0 bases at J, with 13 bases between the two ends.